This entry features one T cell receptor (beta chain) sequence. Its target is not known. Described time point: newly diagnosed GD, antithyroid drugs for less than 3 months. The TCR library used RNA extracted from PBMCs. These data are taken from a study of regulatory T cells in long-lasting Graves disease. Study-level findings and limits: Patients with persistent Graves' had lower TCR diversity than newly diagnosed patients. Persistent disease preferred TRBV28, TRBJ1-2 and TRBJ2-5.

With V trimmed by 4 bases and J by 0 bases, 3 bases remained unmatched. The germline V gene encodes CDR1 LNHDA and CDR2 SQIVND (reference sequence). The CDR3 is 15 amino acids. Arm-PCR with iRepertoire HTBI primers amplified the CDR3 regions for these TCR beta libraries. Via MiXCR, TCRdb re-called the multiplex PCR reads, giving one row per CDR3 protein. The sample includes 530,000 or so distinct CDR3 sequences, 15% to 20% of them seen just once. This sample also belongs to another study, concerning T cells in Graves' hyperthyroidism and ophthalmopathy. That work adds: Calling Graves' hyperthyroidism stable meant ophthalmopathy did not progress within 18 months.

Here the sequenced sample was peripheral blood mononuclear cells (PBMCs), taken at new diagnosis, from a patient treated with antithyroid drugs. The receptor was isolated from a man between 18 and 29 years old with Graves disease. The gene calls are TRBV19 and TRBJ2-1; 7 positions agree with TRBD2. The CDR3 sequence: CASSTSGDSYNEQFF. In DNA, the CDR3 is TGTGCCAGTAGTACTAGCGGAGACTCCTACAATGAGCAGTTCTTC.